These 4 T cell receptor beta chains were sequenced from one sample in a study of blood T cell repertoires in COVID-19. Some clones are missing from TCRdb's copy, which holds only in-frame ones; the method was immunoSEQ multiplex PCR. This repertoire shows about 300,000 clones, about nine tenths found once; its top ten account for approximately 2%. What was sequenced was peripheral blood. These receptor sequences come from a young man with active or convalescent COVID-19.

The gene calls are TRBV4-1 and TRBJ1-6; TRBD1 matches at 7 bases. This CDR3 spans 16 amino acids. V was pared by 4 bases and J by 13 bases, with 16 bases of the junction left unmatched. CDR1 and CDR2 (germline): MGHRA, YSYEKL. The DNA for the CDR3 is TGCGCCAGCAGCCTCCAAACCGGGACAGCGGCCCAGCCCCTCCACTTT. Amino acid sequence: CASSLQTGTAAQPLHF.

This chain uses TRBV28 with TRBJ2-1, with a tentative D call TRBD2 (6 bases). Per germline, CDR1 MDHEN and CDR2 SYDVKM. This CDR3 region has 13 residues. The V and J ends lost 6 bases and 4 bases respectively, with 10 bases between them. The CDR3 DNA is TGTGCCAGCAGCTCGGGACTGTACAATGAGCAGTTCTTC. This translates into CASSSGLYNEQFF.

The chain is built from TRBV7-6 and TRBJ2-5, with D unclear. The germline V gene has CDR1 SGHVS and CDR2 FNYEAQ. Trimming left V 1 base short and J 2 bases short, with 11 bases between. The CDR3 runs 15 residues. CDR3: CASSLDAYGQETQYF. The CDR3 DNA follows: TGTGCCAGCAGCTTAGATGCCTACGGTCAAGAGACCCAGTACTTC.

The V and J genes are TRBV27 and TRBJ2-2; D gene unclear. Looked up from germline, CDR1 is MNHEY and CDR2 is SMNVEV (reference sequence). With 2 bases removed from V and 5 bases from J, the gap between germline ends came to 6 bases. CDR3 length: 13 amino acids. The CDR3 nucleotides read TGTGCCAGCAGTTTAGGTAGAACCGGGGAGCTGTTTTTT. It translates to CASSLGRTGELFF.